Following are 6 T cell receptor beta chains from one sample sequenced in a study of cytomegalovirus exposure and HLA in healthy donors. Only in-frame clones appear in the TCRdb table, and some are missing; sequencing was by immunoSEQ multiplex PCR. In the table there are about 240,000 clones, about 86% of which are singletons. Sequenced input: PBMCs. The receptors were sampled from a woman aged 25 to 39 in good health and CMV-seropositive.

V is TRBV6-1 and J is TRBJ2-7; 10 bases fit TRBD1. Germline V gene lookup returns CDR1 MNHNS and CDR2 SASEGT. CDR3 length equals 15 residues. Trimming cost V 3 bases and J 4 bases; bases outside gene matches: 6. The CDR3 region is CASSDAGTGDYEQYF. The CDR3 region has the DNA TGTGCCAGCAGTGATGCCGGGACAGGGGATTACGAGCAGTACTTC.

The rearrangement joins TRBV2 to TRBJ2-3; 7 bases fit TRBD2. This CDR3 region has 14 residues. Germline lookup yields CDR1 SNHLY and CDR2 FYNNEI. V was clipped by 6 bases and J by 9 bases; unmatched bases: 12. In DNA, the CDR3 is TGTGCCAGCAGCTCCGGGACTAAAGTGAACACGCAGTATTTT. Translated, it gives CASSSGTKVNTQYF. The whole variable domain, filled in from reference TRBV2 and TRBJ2-3, reads EPEVTQTPSHQVTQMGQEVILRCVPISNHLYFYWYRQILGQKVEFLVSFYNNEISEKSEIFDDQFSVERPDGSNFTLKIRSTKLEDSAMYFCASSSGTKVNTQYFGPGTRLTVL.

The chain links TRBV5-1 to TRBJ2-1; D unclear. CDR1 and CDR2 (germline): SGHRS, YFSETQ. The germline V and J ends were trimmed by 2 bases and 4 bases, with 4 bases remaining between them. The CDR3 has 12 amino acids. The CDR3 sequence is CASSFLYNEQFF. CDR3 bases: TGCGCCAGCAGCTTCCTTTACAATGAGCAGTTCTTC.

This clone occurred once. V is TRBV7-3 and J is TRBJ1-3, with a possible D match to TRBD1 (6 bases). Trimming removed 5 bases at V and 4 bases at J, with 15 bases between. Germline CDR1 and CDR2: SGHTA and FQGTGA. This CDR3 spans 15 amino acids. This CDR3 reads CASSPDGTLGNTIYF. The CDR3 DNA is TGTGCCAGCAGCCCGGACGGGACACTGGGAAACACCATATATTTT. Supplemented by reference TRBV7-3 and TRBJ1-3, the full variable domain reads GAGVSQTPSNKVTEKGKYVELRCDPISGHTALYWYRQSLGQGPEFLIYFQGTGAADDSGLPNDRFFAVRPEGSVSTLKIQRTERGDSAVYLCASSPDGTLGNTIYFGEGSWLTVV.

As concerns this clone: Its ends do not fully match the called genes, so a read error is possible. The V and J genes are TRBV7-6 and TRBJ2-7, with D tentatively TRBD2 (5 bases). Germline V gene data show CDR1 as SGHVS and CDR2 as FNYEAQ. The CDR3 length is 14 residues. CDR3 sequence: CASSSSGLSSEQYF. CDR3 sequence (DNA): TGTGCCAGCAGCTCCAGCGGCCTATCCTCCGAGCAGTACTTC.

V usage is TRBV19 and J usage is TRBJ2-2, with TRBD1 identical over 9 bases. V lost 11 bases, J lost 5 bases, and 6 bases stayed unmatched. The CDR3 is made up of 13 amino acids. The germline gives CDR1 LNHDA, CDR2 SQIVND (reference sequence). In nucleotides, the CDR3 is TGTGCCTCCTGGGACAGGGATACCGGGGAGCTGTTTTTT. Protein product: CASWDRDTGELFF. Using reference TRBV19 and TRBJ2-2 for the parts outside the CDR3, the full variable domain is DGGITQSPKYLFRKEGQNVTLSCEQNLNHDAMYWYRQDPGQGLRLIYYSQIVNDFQKGDIAEGYSVSREKKESFPLTVTSAQKNPTAFYLCASWDRDTGELFFGEGSRLTVL.